This entry is about one T cell receptor (beta chain). This entry is derived from a study of cytomegalovirus exposure and HLA in healthy donors. Amplification used 60 Vbeta primers and 13 Jbeta primers. Assay: immunoSEQ multiplex PCR; the TCRdb copy retains only in-frame clones and omits some. The table has approximately 80,000 clones, 73% seen once. Trimming took off 3 bases at V and 4 bases at J, with 3 bases between the two ends. The CDR3 has 12 amino acids. Looked up from germline, CDR1 is MNHEY and CDR2 is SMNVEV (reference sequence). Sequenced sample: PBMCs. The TCR was taken from a woman aged 40 to 50 in good health and CMV-seropositive. The gene calls are TRBV27 and TRBJ2-2; unclear D gene. CDR3 coding DNA: TGTGCCAGCAGTTTCGGCACCGGGGAGCTGTTTTTT. It yields the protein CASSFGTGELFF.